The clone carrying this T cell receptor (beta chain) was seen ten or more times. What it recognizes is unknown. Trimming shortened V by 1 base and J by 4 bases, and 9 bases separated the two germline ends. The CDR3 length is 14 residues. Germline V CDR1 and CDR2: SEHNR, FQNEAQ (reference sequence). Built from TCR beta cDNA, the libraries had unique molecular identifiers in them. TCRdb re-called the PCR reads with MiXCR, one entry per CDR3 protein. The repertoire holds approximately 350,000 distinct CDR3 sequences, with less than 40% as singletons. This entry comes from a study of post-analysis software for immune sequencing data. Study-level results: Relative to controls, patients had several TRBV segments at higher frequency, with TRBV5-6, TRBV5-1 and TRBV20-1 among these.

The V and J genes are TRBV7-9 and TRBJ2-3, with D uncertain. This TCR was recovered from a girl between 10 and 17 years old with multiple sclerosis. Sample: blood. CDR3 amino acids: CASSLDAFPDTQYF. Here the CDR3 DNA reads TGTGCCAGCAGCTTAGATGCGTTTCCAGATACGCAGTATTTT.